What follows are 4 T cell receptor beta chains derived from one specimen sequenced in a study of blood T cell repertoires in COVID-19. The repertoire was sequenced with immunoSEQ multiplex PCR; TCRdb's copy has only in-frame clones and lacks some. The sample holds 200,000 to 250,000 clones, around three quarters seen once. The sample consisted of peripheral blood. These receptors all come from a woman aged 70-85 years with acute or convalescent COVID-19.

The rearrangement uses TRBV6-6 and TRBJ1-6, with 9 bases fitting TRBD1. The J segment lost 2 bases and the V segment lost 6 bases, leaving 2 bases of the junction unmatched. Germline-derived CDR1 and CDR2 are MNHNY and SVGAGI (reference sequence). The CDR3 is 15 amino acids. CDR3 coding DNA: TGTGCCAGCAGCCGGACAGGGGCCTATAATTCACCCCTCCACTTT. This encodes CASSRTGAYNSPLHF.

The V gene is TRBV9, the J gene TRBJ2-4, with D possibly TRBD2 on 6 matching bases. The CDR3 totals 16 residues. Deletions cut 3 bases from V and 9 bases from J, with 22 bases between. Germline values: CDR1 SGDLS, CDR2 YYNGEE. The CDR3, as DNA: TGTGCCAGCAGCGCATCGACTAGTAGGACCCAAGGCATTCAGTACTTC. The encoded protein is CASSASTSRTQGIQYF.

The CDR3 loop reads CASSLVVSGGTGELFF. As DNA, the CDR3 is TGTGCCAGCAGCTTAGTAGTTAGCGGGGGGACCGGGGAGCTGTTTTTT. J is TRBJ2-2 and V is TRBV11-3; 10 positions agree with TRBD2. This CDR3 comprises 16 residues. CDR1 is SGHNT and CDR2 is YENEEA in the germline V gene. V was clipped by 1 base and J by 5 bases; unmatched bases: 4.

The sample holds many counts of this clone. The CDR3 reads CATSRPPGEGLGGYTF. The CDR3 DNA is TGTGCCACCAGCAGACCTCCCGGCGAAGGACTCGGAGGCTACACCTTC. The V and J genes are TRBV15 and TRBJ1-2; no clear D gene. The CDR3 loop spans 16 amino acids. The germline gives CDR1 LNHNV, CDR2 YYDKDF (reference sequence). V was cut by 2 bases and J by 8 bases, with 21 bases left in between.